This T cell receptor (beta chain) was identified in a study of cytomegalovirus exposure and HLA in healthy donors. Points from the study as a whole: Immune exposure was documented only through CMV serostatus.

With regard to this clone: Antigen unknown.

Primers for the PCR totalled 60 Vbeta and 13 Jbeta. Sequencing used immunoSEQ multiplex PCR; TCRdb keeps in-frame clones, though not all of them. The sample holds about 87,000 clones, roughly 70% seen once. The TCR was taken from a young man in good health and CMV-seropositive. Sequenced material: PBMCs.

The CDR3 protein is CASSETGGPTYNEQFF. CDR3 DNA sequence: TGTGCCAGCTCAGAAACAGGGGGCCCTACCTACAATGAGCAGTTCTTC. The rearrangement links TRBV18 to TRBJ2-1; 9 positions match TRBD1. Germline CDR1 KGHSH, CDR2 LQKENI. There are 16 residues in the CDR3. V shed 5 bases and J 2 bases; nucleotides not matched to a gene: 7.